The present entry profiles one T cell receptor beta chain with its context. No antigen is known for it. Base quality data are lacking; no much larger clone is found one base away. The data were obtained in a study of OX40 agonist ivuxolimab in advanced cancers. With respect to the entire study: Ivuxolimab, which targeted the costimulatory receptor OX40 (CD134), was an agonistic, fully human IgG2 monoclonal antibody. The monotherapy dose-escalation portion (N ≈ 50 patients) of the phase I ivuxolimab trial is reported in the paper. Intravenous ivuxolimab was administered to patients every 2 weeks at six dose levels: 0.01, 0.1, 0.3, 1.5, 3 and 10 mg/kg. Prior anti-PD-1, anti-PD-L1 or anti-CTLA-4 therapy was permitted, and approximately 40% of dose-escalation patients had received checkpoint inhibitors. Of the approximately 54 dose-escalation patients, hepatocellular carcinoma was present in approximately 20, melanoma in some 15, renal cell carcinoma in 9 and head and neck cancer in 9. Peripheral TCRbeta sequencing aimed to test whether ivuxolimab altered TCR sequence diversity and caused clonal T-cell expansion. Three dose-escalation patients achieved partial responses, one with hepatocellular carcinoma and two with cutaneous melanoma. In the dose-escalation cohort, roughly 82% of patients were male, and the mean age was roughly 56 years with a range of about 20 to 80. Overall results and qualifications from the work: On average, CD8+ T cells showed more expanded clones than CD4+ T cells after ivuxolimab. Low levels of normalized T-cell clonal expansion were also seen in some patients who did not respond. In the 0.1-3.0 mg/kg groups, partial responders were among the patients with the lowest normalized peripheral clonal expansion, particularly in CD8+ T cells. Antigen specificity was not determined for the clonally expanded peripheral T cells. Clonal expansion of both CD4+ and CD8+ blood T cells was observed from baseline to week 6 at doses 0.1 to 3.0 mg/kg.

In the germline V gene, CDR1 corresponds to SGHRS and CDR2 to YFSETQ. The CDR3 has 17 amino acids, counting the end cysteine and phenylalanine. Only the CDR3 DNA is retained, 51 bases long and in frame from the first base. The germline V and J ends show losses of 0 bases and 4 bases respectively, and no gene match explains 11 bases of the junction. Genomic DNA was isolated from the sorted cells so that the TCRbeta CDR3 region could be sequenced. TCRbeta CDR3 regions were sequenced using the immunoSEQ Assay. Here the immuneACCESS table is served through TCRdb, limited to in-frame sequences with V and J called. Missing clones are a known gap in these copies; in checked studies unresolved V genes cover under half, and the rest lacks a known reason. This sample gives under 100,000 clones in total; 75% to 90% of them show up just once. In total, the top ten clones hold around 2.4% of the sample. Patients with autoimmune disease history or receiving systemic immunosuppression were excluded from the trial. Peripheral blood for TCR sequencing was collected from all dose cohorts at baseline, on cycle 4 day 1, and on cycle 7 day 1. The samples were drawn from a first-in-human, open-label, multicenter phase I dose-escalation trial of ivuxolimab. The trial enrolled adults with locally advanced or metastatic head and neck squamous cell, hepatocellular, melanoma or renal cell carcinoma. CD4+ and CD8+ T cells were sorted separately from peripheral blood before TCR sequencing.

This TCR derives from an adult with an advanced solid tumor such as melanoma, head and neck, liver or kidney cancer. This sample comprised CD4+ or CD8+ T cells sorted from blood, obtained in a trial of the OX40 agonist ivuxolimab. The rearrangement combines TRBV5-1 with TRBJ2-3; a stretch of 7 junction bases matches TRBD2. The CDR3 amino acid sequence is: CASSLAEVSSGSDTQYF. The DNA reads TGCGCCAGCAGCTTGGCCGAGGTCTCTAGCGGATCAGATACGCAGTATTTT.